The clone carrying this T cell receptor (beta chain) was seen just once. Antigen specificity is unknown. This entry is derived from a study of T cells in localized non-small cell lung cancer. The assay was immunoSEQ multiplex PCR, and TCRdb's table has in-frame clones only and misses some. The sample has about 70,000 clones, approximately 84% seen once. Study outcomes and limitations: A single tumor region was sequenced, leaving heterogeneity possible.

Trimming took 0 bases from V and 3 from J, leaving 7 bases between them. Germline V gene data show CDR1 as SGHKS and CDR2 as YYEKEE (reference sequence). This CDR3 comprises 13 residues. The receptor's source is a female donor of 60 years or more with stage I lung adenocarcinoma. The J gene is TRBJ2-7, the V gene TRBV5-5; D uncertain. The source material was peripheral blood, sampled before any cancer treatment. Written as DNA, the CDR3 is TGTGCCAGCAGCTTGGGTAATGGCTACGAGCAGTACTTC. Residues: CASSLGNGYEQYF.